This TCR beta chain was obtained from a study of cytomegalovirus exposure and HLA in healthy donors (dated by TCRdb to the late 2010s). In terms of the full investigation: An earlier analysis of roughly 630 of the donors reported more than 250 Gb of sequence data and some 100 million unique TCR beta sequences from 190 million or so T cells. In a later genetic analysis, genome-wide SNP genotypes for about 55% of the roughly 700 donors were used, and that subset was treated as a discovery cohort. The later analysis used no new phenotypic data to find candidate immune exposures, relying instead on TCR beta sequences and their occurrence across donors. The study was designed to test whether signatures of past pathogen exposure could be identified by cataloging public T cell receptors. An early release covering about 600 HLA-typed donors comprised 300 to 350 gigabases of sequencing data and some 79 million unique TCR sequences. Class I and class II HLA loci were covered by the typing at four-digit resolution. A handful of DR-DQ haplotypes were treated as single units for association and clustering because of strong linkage in the cohort. Among the roughly 390 genotyped donors, around 81% belonged to the genetic ancestry cluster associated with self-reported Caucasian donors. Donor age, sex, ethnicity and CMV serostatus were compiled together with the repertoire data. On average, around 230,000 unique TCR beta nucleotide sequences were sequenced per donor among 350 to 400 genotyped donors of the cohort, with roughly 18% of those sequences being non-productive. In addition to the first cohort of 666 subjects, a separate validation cohort of over 90 different subjects was used. An earlier analysis of roughly 580 of the donors used high-throughput TCR beta sequencing to judge whether each TCR beta V gene segment behaved as functional or pseudogenic. The number of donors typed differed by locus, with 629-630 for A, B, C, DRB1 and DQB1, over 500 for DQA1, 600 to 610 for DPA1, and some 440 for DPB1. Every discovery cohort repertoire had been produced on one sequencing platform. In a later analysis, previously published TCR beta repertoires from fewer than 750 donors were re-analyzed and high-resolution HLA genotyping was added so that TCR occurrence patterns could be studied. The study combined high-throughput TCR immunosequencing, statistical association of individual TCRs with disease status, and machine learning to predict cytomegalovirus infection status. The study profiled the T cell repertoires of hundreds of subjects by immunosequencing and related them to cytomegalovirus serostatus.

Regarding this clone: Its antigen remains undetermined. Base qualities are not provided; no much larger clone lies one nucleotide away.

Library preparation used the immunoSEQ multiplex PCR assay. The multiplex PCR relied on a mix of 60 forward primers for TCR Vbeta segments and 13 reverse primers for TCR Jbeta segments. Amplification of the CDR3 region of rearranged TCR beta genes was performed with a multiplex PCR assay on genomic DNA. The Illumina HiSeq System was used to sequence the amplified TCR beta libraries as 87-base-pair reads. As for the authors' bioinformatics: In a later analysis, tens of millions of unique TCR beta chains were counted across the 690 or so repertoires, and approximately 11 million of these chains were shared by at least two donors. Raw reads were error-corrected and collapsed into unique sequences with a nearest-neighbor algorithm that merged closely related sequences to remove PCR and sequencing errors. Alignment of CDR3 sequences to IMGT reference sequences was used to assign V, D and J gene segments. Each retained sequence needed at least a six-nucleotide match to both a V gene segment and a J gene segment. Rearrangements were classified as productive when the CDR3 lacked stop codons and remained in frame with V and J, and all other rearrangements were classified as non-productive. CDR3 was defined by IMGT convention, running from the second conserved V-encoded cysteine to the conserved J-encoded phenylalanine. The earlier analysis of around 640 of the donors excluded sequences that lacked an unambiguous match to a single V gene segment. In an earlier analysis of a few hundred of the donors, V segments were called functional above 56.7% productive rearrangements and were called segregating when the between-donor standard deviation exceeded 5%. To diagnose cytomegalovirus status from the catalog of TCR beta chain sequences, a statistical classification framework was built. In a later analysis, TCR nucleotide sequences were compared against IMGT/GENE-DB human TR gene sequences so that V and J genes could be assigned. The TCRdist pipeline was used in a later analysis to assign CDR3 sequences and most-parsimonious VDJ recombination scenarios. In a later analysis, each TCR beta chain was defined by its CDR3 amino acid sequence together with its V-gene family, and reads without a unique V-gene family were excluded. In a later analysis, 450 to 600 highly shared, low-generation-probability nucleotide sequences were removed to address suspected cross-contamination and a sequencing artifact. In a later analysis, a clonal expansion index was calculated for each public chain from normalized within-repertoire ranks of inferred template counts. A later analysis computed generation probabilities with a VDJ recombination model fitted to out-of-frame rearrangements, and checked the results against IGoR. In a later analysis, TCR-TCR, TCR-HLA and TCR-CMV co-occurrence was scored with hypergeometric tests, and a repertoire-size bias correction was applied to TCR pairs. To estimate false discovery rates, a later analysis permuted the HLA or CMV assignments 20 times. In a later analysis, co-occurring TCRs were grouped with DBSCAN, and TCRdist sequence similarity was added when clustering was performed within HLA-allele-positive subsets. For co-occurrence clustering, repertoires with fewer than 30,000 or more than 120,000 public chains were excluded, along with about five repertoires with anomalous nucleotide sharing. TCRdb re-hosts the immuneACCESS table, in-frame sequences only. Its copies lack some clones; in the studies checked, an unresolved V gene accounts for under half of them, and the cause for the rest is not known. For V, J and clone size, that table is used; D and trimming come from the DNA. This sample lists approximately 170,000 clones; approximately 79% were detected once. The top ten clonotypes cover around 1.6% of the sample.

From the cysteine up to the phenylalanine, the CDR3 has a length of 14 residues. Only the CDR3 portion is preserved as DNA: 42 bases, with reading frame beginning at the first base. The CDR1 and CDR2 encoded by the germline V gene are MGHRA and YSYEKL. V loses 0 bases at its end and J loses 2 bases; junction bases beyond the gene matches: 0. Here is what the overall study found, with its caveats: HLA typing was unavailable for some donors at each locus, so association tests used only the typed subset. An earlier analysis of approximately 530 of the donors showed that most TCR beta V segments appeared in productive rearrangements either about 87% or about 30% of the time, which broadly matched IMGT annotations. A total of fewer than 200 TCR beta chains were listed by the study as associated with cytomegalovirus. Presence/absence analyses assumed roughly uniform sequencing depth across donors, an assumption that may not hold. Because counts were too low, some 16 rarely observed V segments, including chromosome 9 orphons, were excluded from the earlier analysis of fewer than 650 of the donors. Several of the top co-occurrence clusters appeared to be linked to parvovirus B19, influenza, CMV and Epstein-Barr virus, according to a later analysis. An association between a missense DCLRE1C variant and V-gene and J-gene trimming of TCR beta chains was found in a later genetic analysis and replicated in an independent cohort. When HLA alleles, especially DR and DQ, strongly co-occurred, attributing TCR associations to individual alleles was difficult. Compared with the 666-donor mean, donors in an Asian-associated ancestry cluster had fewer N-insertions in productive TCRs, according to a later genetic analysis. A further reported finding was that TCR beta sequences accurately predicted the HLA-A and HLA-B alleles for most subjects in the first cohort. Linkage disequilibrium might explain the correlated functional status among segregating V segments, but an unknown experimental factor could not be ruled out. In vitro tests confirmed that three of the cytomegalovirus-associated TCR beta chains recognize cytomegalovirus antigens. Cytomegalovirus status was reported to be diagnosed by the classifier with high specificity and sensitivity in both the original and validation cohorts. According to the authors, the approach could potentially be generalized to other disease states and immunological phenotypes. In a later analysis, 16,951 TCR beta sequences were associated with specific HLA alleles at a false discovery rate of 0.05. The only immune exposure information available for the cohort was CMV serostatus. In this cohort, only TCR beta chains were sequenced, and detectable features were limited by the absence of alpha or paired-chain data. In a later analysis, the rate of TCR association differed among HLA loci, with DRB1 alleles having the most associated TCRs and HLA-C alleles having the fewest. In a later analysis, most CMV-associated TCR beta chains were found to appear HLA-restricted, with HLA associations seemingly driven largely by CMV exposure. The sequencing pipeline was judged likely to have produced a cluster of highly shared sequence variants as a technical artifact. Across donors, most TCR sequences were observed very rarely, whereas some public TCRs were present in many individuals. Some IMGT-functional V segments, including TRBV6-2 and TRBV6-3, could not be distinguished by the 87-base-pair reads and were therefore excluded. In a later analysis, HLA-associated TCR beta chains were found to be more clonally expanded and to have lower generation probabilities than equally common non-associated chains.

In total, more than 500 healthy bone marrow donors made up the cohort. Cohort members were all nominally healthy when sampled, although unrecorded immune exposures were likely present. The donor tested CMV seronegative and was one of the 352 seronegative cohort members. Each donor provided a peripheral blood sample, and peripheral blood mononuclear cells were used for TCR beta sequencing. Genomic DNA extraction from the blood cell samples was performed with the Qiagen DNeasy Blood Extraction Kit. This sequence was found in a woman between 18 and 29 years old in good health and CMV-seronegative. Recombination linked TRBV4-1 to TRBJ1-2; TRBD1 fits 7 bases in the junction. Sequencing was carried out using PBMCs. The CDR3 amino acid sequence is: CASSQEDRNYGYTF. DNA sequence: TGCGCCAGCAGCCAAGAGGACAGGAACTATGGCTACACCTTC.